This entry features one TCR beta chain sequence. The sample contains more than one DNA sequence encoding this CDR3. The data derive from a study of cytomegalovirus exposure and HLA in healthy donors. Study background: Early on, a data release was issued that held roughly 86 million unique TCRs from HLA-typed donors.

PCR employed 60 Vbeta and 13 Jbeta primers. Some clones are missing from TCRdb's copy, which holds only in-frame ones; the method was immunoSEQ multiplex PCR. This table holds tens of thousands of clones, roughly 87% found once. Germline CDR1 and CDR2: MGHDK and SYGVNS. The V and J ends lost 6 bases and 0 bases respectively, with 12 bases between them. There are 14 residues in the CDR3. The specimen was PBMCs. This clonotype originated in a woman in her thirties or forties in good health and CMV-seropositive. The chain combines TRBV25-1 with TRBJ2-7; a weak D match, TRBD2 (5 bases). The chain's CDR3 is CASSVRRSSYEQYF. The CDR3 nucleotides are TGTGCCAGCAGCGTGCGGAGGAGCTCCTACGAGCAGTACTTC.